This T cell receptor beta chain appears in the sequencing data of a study of Graves' ophthalmopathy and Graves' hyperthyroidism. Beta-chain TCR CDR3 regions were amplified from RNA transcripts. HTBI-primed first-round RT-PCR preceded second-round multiplex PCR. MiXCR was run by TCRdb on the multiplex PCR reads, yielding one entry per CDR3 protein. There are about 740,000 distinct CDR3 sequences in the sample; approximately 40% occur only once, and 35% to 55% lies in the top ten. Study conclusions and caveats: The blood repertoire also included most expanded thyroid clonotypes above 0.001 frequency. Ophthalmopathy was separated from stable hyperthyroidism by a 13-signature model with around 88% sensitivity and 81.08% specificity. Progression of ophthalmopathy was predicted by the model with roughly 68% sensitivity and around 72% specificity.

This clonotype has just one count. Its antigen is not known. V was pared by 5 bases and J by 2 bases, with 12 bases between. The germline V gene encodes CDR1 MGHDK and CDR2 SYGVNS. The CDR3 sequence is 15 residues long. The chain employs TRBV25-1 and TRBJ2-2, with D possibly TRBD2 on 6 matching bases. The sequenced material came from peripheral blood. The clonotype comes from an adult man with Graves' ophthalmopathy. CDR3 region: CASSPSSANTGELFF. The CDR3 DNA reads TGTGCCAGCAGTCCCTCTAGCGCTAACACCGGGGAGCTGTTTTTT.